This is a list of T cell receptor beta chains from one sample in a study of cytomegalovirus exposure and HLA in healthy donors. TCRdb keeps only in-frame clones here, not all; method: immunoSEQ multiplex PCR. This sample yields 150,000 to 200,000 clones, of which 85% are seen a single time; 16% belongs to the top ten. Specimen: PBMCs. These receptors were collected from a man between 18 and 35 years old in good health and CMV-seropositive. CDR3s include the opening cysteine and the closing phenylalanine or tryptophan. D genes are given only for firm matches. A clone size is listed for some rows: how often the clone was seen (once, few, many), or a class if it is expanded.

V gene	CDR3 length	D gene	clone size	J gene	CDR3 DNA	CDR3 protein
TRBV5-8	14	NA	NA	TRBJ2-1	TGTGCCAGCAGCTCCTCGGACAGATACAATGAGCAGTTCTTC	CASSSSDRYNEQFF
TRBV7-3	17	NA	NA	TRBJ2-3	TGTGCCAGCAGTCAAGACCTCCGGGACGGAGGGACAGATACGCAGTATTTT	CASSQDLRDGGTDTQYF
TRBV6-5	14	TRBD1	once	TRBJ1-2	TGTGCCAGCAGTTACATACAGGGGGCGGATGGCTACACCTTC	CASSYIQGADGYTF
TRBV5-4	19	TRBD2	NA	TRBJ2-1	TGTGCCAGCAGCTTGGCCAGGGGTAGCGGGGGGTCAAACTACAATGAGCAGTTCTTC	CASSLARGSGGSNYNEQFF
TRBV7-3	14	TRBD1	NA	TRBJ1-1	TGTGCCAGCAGCTCGACAGGGCCCAACACTGAAGCTTTCTTT	CASSSTGPNTEAFF
TRBV19	15	TRBD1	NA	TRBJ1-5	TGTGCCAGTAGTGGATCGACAGGGGGACATCAGCCCCAGCATTTT	CASSGSTGGHQPQHF
TRBV11-2	16	TRBD2	NA	TRBJ2-5	TGTGCCAGCAGCTTAAGGTCCGGCGGGGGGGGAGAGACCCAGTACTTC	CASSLRSGGGGETQYF
TRBV25-1	14	NA	NA	TRBJ1-5	TGTGCCAGCAGTGAAACAGGGACATATCAGCCCCAGCATTTT	CASSETGTYQPQHF
TRBV5-1	14	NA	NA	TRBJ2-7	TGCGCCAGCAGCTTGGGACAAACCTACGGAGAGCAGTACTTC	CASSLGQTYGEQYF
TRBV5-1	15	NA	NA	TRBJ2-5	TGCGCCAGCAGCTTGGCCGCGGCAGTCCAAGAGACCCAGTACTTC	CASSLAAAVQETQYF
TRBV28	12	NA	NA	TRBJ1-1	TGTGCCAGCACGCAGGCGGGGGACGACGCTTTCTTT	CASTQAGDDAFF
TRBV27	15	NA	NA	TRBJ2-1	TGTGCCAGCACGGGAGGGGGCCGTTCCTACAATGAGCAGTTCTTC	CASTGGGRSYNEQFF
TRBV28	14	TRBD1	NA	TRBJ1-1	TGTGCCAGCAGTTTGACAGGGGCTAACACTGAAGCTTTCTTT	CASSLTGANTEAFF
TRBV5-1	17	NA	NA	TRBJ1-2	TGCGCCAGCAGCTTGGAGGTAACGAAAGGGAGGAACTATGGCTACACCTTC	CASSLEVTKGRNYGYTF
TRBV28	15	TRBD2	NA	TRBJ2-1	TGTGCCAGCAGTTCTATAGCGGGGGTAGACAATGAGCAGTTCTTC	CASSSIAGVDNEQFF
TRBV30	15	NA	NA	TRBJ2-3	TGTGCCTGGAGCCGATGGGGGCGCTGGGAAGATACGCAGTATTTT	CAWSRWGRWEDTQYF
TRBV6-5	15	NA	NA	TRBJ1-2	TGTGCCAGCTATAACAGGGTTTCCCACTTAAATGGCTACACCTTC	CASYNRVSHLNGYTF
TRBV2	12	TRBD1	NA	TRBJ1-4	TGTGCCAGCAGCCTGCAGGGGGAGAAACTGTTTTTT	CASSLQGEKLFF
TRBV5-5	13	NA	NA	TRBJ1-1	TGTGCCAGCAGCTCCGGCAGGGGAACAGAAGCTTTCTTT	CASSSGRGTEAFF
TRBV6-5	11	NA	NA	TRBJ2-1	TGTGCCAGCAGATCTACCGGGGAGCAGTTCTTC	CASRSTGEQFF
TRBV11-3	13	TRBD2	NA	TRBJ2-5	TGTGCCAGCAGCCCTAGCGGGGGCGAGACCCAGTACTTC	CASSPSGGETQYF
TRBV28	16	NA	NA	TRBJ2-1	TGTGCCAGCAGTCCGAGAGGAATAGGGGGTTACAATGAGCAGTTCTTC	CASSPRGIGGYNEQFF
TRBV6-1	17	TRBD2	NA	TRBJ2-7	TGTGCCAGCAGTGAAGGTTCTGGACTAGCGGGAGCTTACGAGCAGTACTTC	CASSEGSGLAGAYEQYF
TRBV28	11	NA	NA	TRBJ1-1	TGTGCCGCACGGGGAAACACTGAAGCTTTCTTT	CAARGNTEAFF
TRBV25-1	14	NA	NA	TRBJ1-5	TGTGCCACCTCGGTGGGTGCGGGCAATCAGCCCCAGCATTTT	CATSVGAGNQPQHF
TRBV5-4	17	NA	NA	TRBJ2-5	TGTGCCAGCAGCTTAGTAGTAGGGGAGGGAGGGGGAAAGACCCAGTACTTC	CASSLVVGEGGGKTQYF
TRBV5-1	15	NA	few	TRBJ2-1	TGCGCCAGCAGCTTCATCGGGGAAGGCTACAATGAGCAGTTCTTC	CASSFIGEGYNEQFF
TRBV27	16	NA	NA	TRBJ2-1	TGTGCCAGCAGTTTACTAGCGACCAATTCTTACAATGAGCAGTTCTTC	CASSLLATNSYNEQFF
TRBV4-1	15	NA	once	TRBJ1-1	TGCGCCAGCAGCCAACTTACTAAGATCGGCACTGAAGCTTTCTTT	CASSQLTKIGTEAFF
TRBV28	15	TRBD1	NA	TRBJ1-2	TGTGCCAGCAGTTCCGGACAGACAGGGGTCTATGGCTACACCTTC	CASSSGQTGVYGYTF
TRBV2	18	TRBD2	few	TRBJ2-2	TGTGCCAGCAGTGGGGGACTAGCGGGAGTAGGAACGGGCGGGGAGCTGTTTTTT	CASSGGLAGVGTGGELFF
TRBV9	15	NA	NA	TRBJ1-1	TGTGCCAGCAGCTCCCTAGGGACACTAAACACTGAAGCTTTCTTT	CASSSLGTLNTEAFF
TRBV5-6	14	TRBD2	NA	TRBJ2-1	TGTGCCAGCAGCTTGCGCGGCGGGGGCAATGAGCAGTTCTTC	CASSLRGGGNEQFF
TRBV6-1	17	NA	once	TRBJ1-2	TGTGCCAGCAGTGAAGGGCCAGGGTTTATGACTAACTATGGCTACACCTTC	CASSEGPGFMTNYGYTF
TRBV7-2	14	TRBD1	NA	TRBJ1-2	TGTGCCAGCAGCTTAGAGGAGGGGACAGGAGGCTACACCTTC	CASSLEEGTGGYTF
TRBV6-1	13	NA	NA	TRBJ2-5	TGTGCCACCTATCAGGGGACCGTCGAGACCCAGTACTTC	CATYQGTVETQYF
TRBV7-8	21	NA	NA	TRBJ2-3	TGTGCCAGCAGCTCCTACAATATACCGTCGGGACTCCGTTTACACACAGATACGCAGTATTTT	CASSSYNIPSGLRLHTDTQYF
TRBV28	12	TRBD1	NA	TRBJ2-7	TGTGCCAGCAGGACCGGGACAGACCTAATGGGATTC	CASRTGTDLMGF
TRBV9	14	NA	few	TRBJ1-2	TGTGCCAGCAGCGCCCGGGACACGAAGCTTGGCTACACCTTC	CASSARDTKLGYTF
TRBV30	12	TRBD1	NA	TRBJ2-1	TGTGCCTGGAAGGGACAGGGCAATGAGCAGTTCTTC	CAWKGQGNEQFF
TRBV18	15	TRBD1	NA	TRBJ1-2	TGTGCCAGCTCACAAACACAACAGGGGTGGTCTGGCTACACCTTC	CASSQTQQGWSGYTF
TRBV5-4	16	NA	NA	TRBJ2-7	TGTGCCAGCAGCCCCTCGGGGAGCCCGGCGGGGTACGAGCAGTACTTC	CASSPSGSPAGYEQYF
TRBV6-6	11	NA	NA	TRBJ1-2	TGTGCCAGTTTACAGGGTTTGGGCTACACCTTC	CASLQGLGYTF
TRBV4-2	15	TRBD1	NA	TRBJ1-5	TGTGCCAGCAGCCCCCGGGACAGGGAGGATCAGCCCCAGCATTTT	CASSPRDREDQPQHF
TRBV4-2	17	NA	NA	TRBJ1-2	TGTGCCAGCAGCCTAGGACTGACGTCCGGGTCCAACTATGGCTACACCTTC	CASSLGLTSGSNYGYTF
TRBV2	14	NA	NA	TRBJ1-5	TGTGCCAGCTCAGCCGGGGGTATGAATCAGCCCCAGCATTTT	CASSAGGMNQPQHF
TRBV10-3	13	TRBD1	NA	TRBJ1-2	TGTGCCATCAGTGGGGACAGGGTAAACGGCTACACCTTC	CAISGDRVNGYTF
TRBV5-1	15	TRBD1	NA	TRBJ2-1	TGCGCCAGCAGCGCAGGGGACAGGGGAAACAATGAGCAGTTCTTC	CASSAGDRGNNEQFF
TRBV4-1	15	NA	NA	TRBJ2-1	TGCGCCAGCCACCAAGGGACACCGGGTTACAATGAGCAGTTCTTC	CASHQGTPGYNEQFF
TRBV7-2	16	TRBD2	NA	TRBJ2-7	TGTGCCAGCAGCACCGAGGGGCGGGGGAAGGCGGGGGAGCAGTACTTC	CASSTEGRGKAGEQYF
TRBV5-4	16	TRBD2	few	TRBJ2-7	TGTGCCAGCAGCCGCGGGACTAGCGGCTACTCCTACGAGCAGTACTTC	CASSRGTSGYSYEQYF
TRBV18	14	TRBD1	NA	TRBJ2-1	TGTGCCAGCTCACCGGGACAGAACTTGGATGAGCAGTTCTTC	CASSPGQNLDEQFF
TRBV5-4	11	NA	NA	TRBJ2-7	TGTGCCAGCCCCCGGTTCGGGGGACAGTACTTC	CASPRFGGQYF
TRBV7-8	18	TRBD1	few	TRBJ1-3	TGTGCCAGCAGCGCCCCCGGACAGGTCCCGATGTCTGGAAACACCATATATTTT	CASSAPGQVPMSGNTIYF
TRBV27	18	NA	NA	TRBJ2-1	TGTGCCAGCAGTCTCCGCCCAAATCTAGGTGTCGCCTACAATGAGCAGTTCTTC	CASSLRPNLGVAYNEQFF
TRBV5-1	14	NA	NA	TRBJ1-5	TGCGCCAGCAGCTTGGAGGGGAAAGACCAGCCCCAGCATTTT	CASSLEGKDQPQHF
TRBV4-1	14	NA	NA	TRBJ2-7	TGCGCCAGCAGCCGCGCCAGGGGGGCCCACGAGCAGTACTTC	CASSRARGAHEQYF